Below are 21 T cell receptor beta chains sequenced from a single sample in a study of shared clonotypes between healthy human individuals. Method: immunoSEQ multiplex PCR; TCRdb's copy keeps in-frame clones and lacks some. In the table there are millions of clones, just over 90% of which are singletons. Input material: naive CD4+ T cells sorted from blood. As for subset: CD45RA+ positively selected. The receptors here all came from a man aged 18 to 29 in good health.

The DNA for the CDR3 is TGTGCCAGCAGCTTAGGATTCTCACCAGATACGCAGTATTTT. Its protein product is CASSLGFSPDTQYF. V and J are TRBV7-6 and TRBJ2-3; the D is unclear. Looked up from germline, CDR1 is SGHVS and CDR2 is FNYEAQ. The V gene lost 1 base and the J gene lost 4 bases, with 9 bases spanning the gap. This CDR3 is 14 amino acids long. The full variable domain, with the rest looked up from reference TRBV7-6 and TRBJ2-3, is GAGVSQSPRYKVTKRGQDVALRCDPISGHVSLYWYRQALGQGPEFLTYFNYEAQQDKSGLPNDRFSAERPEGSISTLTIQRTEQRDSAMYRCASSLGFSPDTQYFGPGTRLTVL.

This chain joins TRBV4-1 and TRBJ1-4; 8 bases line up with TRBD1. Germline V CDR1 and CDR2: MGHRA, YSYEKL. Losses at the gene ends were 4 bases for V and 6 bases for J; bases not matched to a gene: 7. CDR3 length equals 15 residues. Written as DNA, the CDR3 is TGCGCCAGCAGCCCGTTGACAGGGGTACATGAAAAACTGTTTTTT. Encoded protein: CASSPLTGVHEKLFF.

The J gene is TRBJ1-2, the V gene TRBV10-3; 9 bases are a match to TRBD1. This CDR3 has 15 amino acids. The V segment lost 7 bases and the J segment 5 bases; nucleotides outside the gene matches: 11. Germline V gene sequence: CDR1 ENHRY, CDR2 SYGVKD. The CDR3 here is CAITDGTGNGYGYTF. DNA for the CDR3: TGTGCCATCACCGATGGGACAGGGAACGGGTATGGCTACACCTTC.

The chain recombines TRBV9 with TRBJ2-1, with TRBD2 identical over 12 bases. Unmatched junction bases numbered 8, after V lost 3 bases and J lost 10 bases. The germline V gene encodes CDR1 SGDLS and CDR2 YYNGEE. This CDR3 contains 15 residues. The DNA of the CDR3 is TGTGCCAGCAGCGCTCCGACTAGCGGGAGAGGGGAGCAGTTCTTC. Its translation: CASSAPTSGRGEQFF.

This clone was recorded many times. V and J are TRBV2 and TRBJ2-3; no clear D gene. The ends were cut back, 6 bases at V and 1 base at J, with 11 bases in the middle. The CDR3 has 14 amino acids. Germline assignment: CDR1 SNHLY and CDR2 FYNNEI. The CDR3 region is CASRDRLGTDTQYF. CDR3 DNA: TGTGCCAGCAGAGACCGACTTGGCACAGATACGCAGTATTTT.

The rearrangement joins TRBV29-1 to TRBJ2-3, with a possible D match to TRBD2 (5 bases). Deletions cut 6 bases from V and 1 base from J, with 11 bases between. The CDR3 is made up of 13 amino acids. Germline V gives CDR1 SQVTM, CDR2 ANQGSEA. This CDR3 reads CSVADYRTDTQYF. DNA of the CDR3: TGCAGCGTGGCCGACTACCGCACAGATACGCAGTATTTT.

The chain couples TRBV30 to TRBJ2-1, with 9 bases fitting TRBD1. The ends lost 3 bases at V and 9 bases at J; junction bases unmatched: 6. In germline, CDR1 is GTSNPN, CDR2 SVGIG (reference sequence). This CDR3 contains 13 residues. The CDR3 bases are TGTGCCTGGAGCCGGGACAGGGTCACTGAGCAGTTCTTC. It yields the protein CAWSRDRVTEQFF.

This chain connects TRBV5-4 to TRBJ1-6; the match to TRBD1 covers 7 bases. Per the germline V gene, CDR1 is SGHNT and CDR2 is YYREEE (reference sequence). CDR3 length: 14 amino acids. Losses at the gene ends were 5 bases for V and 5 bases for J; bases not matched to a gene: 4. The CDR3 DNA reads TGTGCCAGCAGAGGACAGGCTGATAATTCACCCCTCCACTTT. Protein: CASRGQADNSPLHF.

The V gene is TRBV23-1, the J gene TRBJ2-7; D call uncertain. TRBV23-1 is assigned to the ORF class and has an uncertain function. The CDR3 has 15 residues. The V end was cut by 2 bases, the J end by 3 bases, with 14 bases between. CDR3 sequence: CASSQRKGELYEQYF. The CDR3 region has the DNA TGCGCCAGCAGTCAAAGGAAGGGCGAACTCTACGAGCAGTACTTC.

The rearrangement joins TRBV7-9 to TRBJ2-3; possibly TRBD2 for D (6 bases). Germline lookup yields CDR1 SEHNR and CDR2 FQNEAQ (reference sequence). The V and J ends lost 5 bases and 0 bases respectively, with 12 bases between them. The CDR3 sequence is 15 residues long. DNA of the CDR3: TGTGCCAGCAGCCCGGGACTTTCTAGCACAGATACGCAGTATTTT. Protein product: CASSPGLSSTDTQYF.

About this clone: The sample holds other DNA sequences that translate to the same CDR3. The chain links TRBV7-2 to TRBJ1-1; 7 positions agree with TRBD1. V lost 3 bases, J lost 0 bases, and 1 base stayed unmatched. Germline CDR1 SGHTA, CDR2 FQGNSA. The CDR3 covers 14 residues. The CDR3 coding sequence is TGTGCCAGCAGCTTGGGGACAGTGAACACTGAAGCTTTCTTT. This sequence encodes CASSLGTVNTEAFF.

This sequence joins TRBV6-6 and TRBJ2-7; 7 bases are shared with TRBD2. The CDR3 runs 13 residues. CDR1 is MNHNY, CDR2 SVGAGI, per germline (reference sequence). The junction had 1 base not matched to a gene; V was cut back by 3 bases and J by 2 bases. In nucleotides, the CDR3 is TGTGCCAGCAGTTATACTAGCGCCTACGAGCAGTACTTC. Amino acids: CASSYTSAYEQYF.

The chain joins TRBV2 to TRBJ2-6, with TRBD1 matching 8 bases. The junction had 5 bases not matched to a gene; V was cut back by 4 bases and J by 0 bases. The CDR3 sequence is 17 residues long. Looked up from germline, CDR1 is SNHLY and CDR2 is FYNNEI. The CDR3: CASSGDRIFSGANVLTF. CDR3 DNA sequence: TGTGCCAGCAGTGGGGACAGGATCTTCTCTGGGGCCAACGTCCTGACTTTC.

Turning to this clone: The sample contains more than one DNA sequence encoding this CDR3. The chain couples TRBV30 to TRBJ2-7; D is unresolved. This CDR3 has 11 residues. V lost 2 bases and J 4 bases, leaving 6 bases between the germline ends. CDR1 and CDR2 (germline): GTSNPN, SVGIG (reference sequence). The CDR3 region has the DNA TGTGCCTGGAGTCTCATTTACGAGCAGTACTTC. The encoded protein is CAWSLIYEQYF.

This chain connects TRBV19 to TRBJ1-3; D remains unclear. The CDR3 runs to 13 residues. Trimming stripped 4 bases from V and 4 bases from J, with 8 bases between. The germline V gene has CDR1 LNHDA and CDR2 SQIVND (reference sequence). CDR3 nucleotide sequence: TGTGCCAGTAGTACCAATCCCGGAAACACCATATATTTT. This codes for CASSTNPGNTIYF.

The chain employs TRBV6-1 and TRBJ1-6; 8 nucleotides align to TRBD1. CDR1 is MNHNS and CDR2 is SASEGT in the germline V gene. J lost 7 bases, V lost 4 bases, and 9 bases had no gene match. The CDR3 loop spans 16 amino acids. Here the CDR3 DNA reads TGTGCCAGCAGTGGACAGGGGTTCTCCGGGAATTCACCCCTCCACTTT. Translating it yields CASSGQGFSGNSPLHF.

The genes are TRBV27 and TRBJ2-7, with TRBD2 as a possible D gene (5 bases). The germline V gene has CDR1 MNHEY and CDR2 SMNVEV (reference sequence). Trimming shortened V by 2 bases and J by 0 bases, and 11 bases separated the two germline ends. The CDR3 covers 15 residues. In DNA form, the CDR3 reads TGTGCCAGCAGTTTAAGCGGCCTAAGCTCCTACGAGCAGTACTTC. Protein: CASSLSGLSSYEQYF.

J is TRBJ2-5 and V is TRBV10-3; D remains unclear. The length of the CDR3 is 13 residues. Trimming took off 1 base at V and 1 base at J, with 4 bases between the two ends. Germline V lookup: CDR1 ENHRY, CDR2 SYGVKD. The CDR3 spells CAISEWSQETQYF. The CDR3 DNA reads as TGTGCCATCAGTGAGTGGTCCCAAGAGACCCAGTACTTC.

With respect to this clone: The identical CDR3 is also encoded by other nucleotide sequences in the sample. This chain uses TRBV2 with TRBJ1-5; no clear D. This CDR3 contains 14 residues. Germline V gene lookup returns CDR1 SNHLY and CDR2 FYNNEI. The V end was cut by 1 base, the J end by 0 bases, with 4 bases between. CDR3 sequence reads: CASSEGTSNQPQHF. CDR3 in DNA: TGTGCCAGCAGTGAAGGTACTAGCAATCAGCCCCAGCATTTT.

The V call is TRBV7-8, the J call TRBJ1-1; D gene ambiguous. Germline V gives CDR1 SGHVS, CDR2 FQNEAQ. The CDR3 is 13 amino acids. V was pared by 0 bases and J by 0 bases, with 2 bases between. The CDR3 loop is CASSLAMNTEAFF. As DNA, the CDR3 is TGTGCCAGCAGCTTAGCTATGAACACTGAAGCTTTCTTT.

Comment on this clone: This specimen includes other DNA sequences encoding the same CDR3. This chain joins TRBV9 and TRBJ2-5, with 15 bases fitting TRBD2. Looked up from germline, CDR1 is SGDLS and CDR2 is YYNGEE. The CDR3 has 17 residues. The junction had 2 bases not matched to a gene; V was cut back by 2 bases and J by 0 bases. The CDR3 nucleotides are TGTGCCAGCAGCGTTGGGACTAGCGGGGGGTACCAAGAGACCCAGTACTTC. Residues: CASSVGTSGGYQETQYF. The full variable domain, its missing parts supplied by reference TRBV9 and TRBJ2-5, is DSGVTQTPKHLITATGQRVTLRCSPRSGDLSVYWYQQSLDQGLQFLIQYYNGEERAKGNILERFSAQQFPDLHSELNLSSLELGDSALYFCASSVGTSGGYQETQYFGPGTRLLVL.